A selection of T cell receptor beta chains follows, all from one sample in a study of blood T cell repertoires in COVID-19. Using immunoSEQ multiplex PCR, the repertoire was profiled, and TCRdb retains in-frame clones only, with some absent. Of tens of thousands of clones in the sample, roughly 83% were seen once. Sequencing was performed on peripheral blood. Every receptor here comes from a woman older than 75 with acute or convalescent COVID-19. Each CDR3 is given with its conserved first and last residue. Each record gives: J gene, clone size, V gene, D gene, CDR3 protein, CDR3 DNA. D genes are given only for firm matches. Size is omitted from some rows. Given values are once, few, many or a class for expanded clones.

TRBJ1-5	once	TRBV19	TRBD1	CASTKTGTDSAPQHF	TGTGCCAGTACTAAGACAGGGACGGATTCTGCGCCCCAGCATTTT
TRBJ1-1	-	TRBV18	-	CASSPDGGLKAFF	TGTGCCAGCTCCCCCGATGGGGGGTTGAAAGCTTTCTTT
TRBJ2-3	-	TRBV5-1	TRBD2	CASSLGLAGGVTDTQYF	TGCGCCAGCAGCTTGGGACTAGCGGGAGGCGTGACAGATACGCAGTATTTT
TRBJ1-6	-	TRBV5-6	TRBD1	CASSLDRGSNNSPLHF	TGTGCCAGCAGCTTGGACAGGGGCTCGAATAATTCACCCCTCCACTTT
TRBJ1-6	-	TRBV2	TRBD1	CASRLDRGRLNSPLHF	TGTGCCAGCAGGCTGGACAGGGGGCGCTTAAATTCACCCCTCCACTTT
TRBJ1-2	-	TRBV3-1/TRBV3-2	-	CASSHISNYGYTF	TGTGCCAGCAGCCATATCTCTAACTATGGCTACACCTTC
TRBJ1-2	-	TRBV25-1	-	CASSEGARGAHYGYTF	TGTGCCAGCAGTGAGGGGGCTCGGGGGGCTCACTATGGCTACACCTTC
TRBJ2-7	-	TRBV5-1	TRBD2	CASSWGHSGGTYEQYF	TGCGCCAGCAGCTGGGGCCATAGCGGGGGGACCTACGAGCAGTACTTC
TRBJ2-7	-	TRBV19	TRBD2	CASSKAGGGEQYF	TGTGCCAGTAGTAAAGCGGGAGGTGGCGAGCAGTACTTC
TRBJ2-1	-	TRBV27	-	CASSPRTGAGGEQFF	TGTGCCAGCAGTCCCCGGACAGGGGCGGGGGGTGAGCAGTTCTTC
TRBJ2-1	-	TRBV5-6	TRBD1	CASSPGQGVAYNEQFF	TGTGCCAGCAGCCCGGGACAGGGGGTAGCCTACAATGAGCAGTTCTTC
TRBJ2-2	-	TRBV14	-	CASSPDYQRTGELFF	TGTGCCAGCAGCCCGGACTACCAAAGGACCGGGGAGCTGTTTTTT
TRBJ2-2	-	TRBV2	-	CASLRTSLPGELFF	TGTGCCAGCCTGAGAACTAGCTTACCCGGGGAGCTGTTTTTT
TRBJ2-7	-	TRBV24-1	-	CATSDGRYEQYF	TGTGCCACCAGTGATGGCAGATACGAGCAGTACTTC
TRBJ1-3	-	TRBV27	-	CASSVQGYGNTIYF	TGTGCCAGCAGTGTTCAGGGTTACGGAAACACCATATATTTT
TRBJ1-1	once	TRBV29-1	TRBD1	CSVSTGGANTEAFF	TGCAGCGTATCAACAGGGGGCGCGAACACTGAAGCTTTCTTT
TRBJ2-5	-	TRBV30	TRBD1	CAWSVGILQGQETQYF	TGTGCCTGGAGTGTAGGTATTTTACAGGGGCAAGAGACCCAGTACTTC
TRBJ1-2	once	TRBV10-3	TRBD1	CAISVGDRGFGYTF	TGTGCCATCAGCGTCGGCGACAGGGGGTTTGGCTACACCTTC
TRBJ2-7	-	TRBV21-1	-	CASSREGGDRHPKGSYEQYF	TGTGCCAGCAGCAGAGAAGGTGGGGACAGACACCCGAAAGGGAGCTACGAGCAGTACTTC
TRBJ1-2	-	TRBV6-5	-	CASSYNGGGYTF	TGTGCCAGCAGTTACAACGGGGGGGGCTACACCTTC
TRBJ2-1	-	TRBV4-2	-	CASSQAPSDEQFF	TGTGCCAGCAGCCAAGCCCCTAGTGATGAGCAGTTCTTC
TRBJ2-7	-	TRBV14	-	CASSQGTLVIDEQYF	TGTGCCAGCAGCCAAGGGACTCTCGTCATCGACGAGCAGTACTTC
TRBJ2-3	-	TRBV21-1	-	CASSKEETGEDTQYF	TGTGCCAGCAGCAAAGAGGAGACAGGGGAAGATACGCAGTATTTT
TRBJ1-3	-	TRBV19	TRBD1	CASSIVGQSGNTIYF	TGTGCCAGTAGTATAGTGGGACAGTCTGGAAACACCATATATTTT
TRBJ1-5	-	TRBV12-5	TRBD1	CASRTGHLGPQHF	TGTGCTAGTAGGACAGGGCACCTTGGGCCCCAGCATTTT
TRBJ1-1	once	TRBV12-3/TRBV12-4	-	CASSFSRTDNAFF	TGTGCCAGCAGTTTTAGTAGGACAGACAACGCTTTCTTT
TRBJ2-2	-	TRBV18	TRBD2	CASSPLLAGNTGELFF	TGTGCCAGCTCACCGCTACTAGCGGGAAACACCGGGGAGCTGTTTTTT